This T cell receptor (beta chain) is from a study of T cells in Graves' hyperthyroidism and ophthalmopathy. Study-wide results and limits: Ophthalmopathy was distinguished from stable hyperthyroidism by 13 V-J signatures.

At least ten counts were recorded for this clonotype. Antigen unknown. Patients were excluded because of uncontrolled infection, other autoimmune disease, pregnancy or lactation. Every diagnosis used clinical symptoms, serum thyroxine and TRAb, thyroid ultrasound and orbital computed tomography. RNA transcripts yielded amplified TCR beta CDR3 regions. The HTBI primer set drove a first-round RT-PCR of the TCR CDR3. TCRdb re-called the multiplex PCR reads through MiXCR, storing one row per CDR3 protein. The table has roughly 640,000 distinct CDR3 sequences, about 16% seen once; the top ten hold roughly 3.3%. The V and J ends lost 0 bases and 2 bases, in that order; junction bases with no gene match: 10. This CDR3 region has 18 residues. Germline loops: CDR1 SNHLY, CDR2 FYNNEI.

Sample: blood. The rearrangement uses TRBV2 and TRBJ1-2, with 9 bases lining up with TRBD1. The sequence was obtained from a woman aged 40 to 50 with Graves' ophthalmopathy. In DNA form, the CDR3 reads TGTGCCAGCAGTGAAGCGCAGAGACCGACAGGGGGGAACTATGGCTACACCTTC. It specifies CASSEAQRPTGGNYGYTF. The full variable domain, its missing parts supplied by reference TRBV2 and TRBJ1-2, is EPEVTQTPSHQVTQMGQEVILRCVPISNHLYFYWYRQILGQKVEFLVSFYNNEISEKSEIFDDQFSVERPDGSNFTLKIRSTKLEDSAMYFCASSEAQRPTGGNYGYTFGSGTRLTVV.